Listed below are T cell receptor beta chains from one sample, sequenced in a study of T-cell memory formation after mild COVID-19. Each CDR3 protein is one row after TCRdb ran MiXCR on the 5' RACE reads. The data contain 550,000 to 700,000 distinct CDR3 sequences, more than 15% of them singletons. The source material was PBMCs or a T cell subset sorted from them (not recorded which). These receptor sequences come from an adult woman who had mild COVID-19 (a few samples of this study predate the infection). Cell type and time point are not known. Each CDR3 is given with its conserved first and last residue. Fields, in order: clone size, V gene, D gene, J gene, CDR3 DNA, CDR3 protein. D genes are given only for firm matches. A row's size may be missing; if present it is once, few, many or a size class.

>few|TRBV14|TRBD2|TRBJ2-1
TGTGCCAGCAGCCGTCTAGCGGGGGGGTCGAATGAGCAGTTCTTC
CASSRLAGGSNEQFF
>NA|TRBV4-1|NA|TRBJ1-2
TGCGCCAGCAGCCAAGATTTTTCAGGGAATAACTATGGCTACACCTTC
CASSQDFSGNNYGYTF
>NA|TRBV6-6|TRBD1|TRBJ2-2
TGTGCCAGCAGTTACATGGGCAGGGGGACCGGGGAGCTGTTTTTT
CASSYMGRGTGELFF
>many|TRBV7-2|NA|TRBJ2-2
TGTGCCAGCAGCTTAGCCCTCATATCCCTGATCACCGGGGAGCTGTTTTTT
CASSLALISLITGELFF
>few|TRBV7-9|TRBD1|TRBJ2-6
TGTGCCAGCAGCTTATTAGGACAGGGGACTGGGGCCAACGTCCTGACTTTC
CASSLLGQGTGANVLTF
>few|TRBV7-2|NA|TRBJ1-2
TGTGCCAGCAGCGCCACCAATCAAGGGCCGGGTGGCTACACCTTC
CASSATNQGPGGYTF
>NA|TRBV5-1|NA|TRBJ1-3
TGCGCCAGCAGGCCGGGGCCTGGAAACACCATATATTTT
CASRPGPGNTIYF
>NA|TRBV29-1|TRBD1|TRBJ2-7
TGCAGCGTTGCGCACCGGGGCAGGGGGCGGATGTACGAGCAGTACTTC
CSVAHRGRGRMYEQYF
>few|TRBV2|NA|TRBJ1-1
TGTGCCAGCAGTGATAGGGACTTTGAAGCTTTCTTT
CASSDRDFEAFF
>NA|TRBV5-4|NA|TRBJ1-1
TGTGCCAGCAGCTTGGTGGTGGGCAGAATGAACACTGAAGCTTTCTTT
CASSLVVGRMNTEAFF
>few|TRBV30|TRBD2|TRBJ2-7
TGTGCCTGGAACGAAGGACTAGCGGGGGCGAGCTCCTACGAGCAGTACTTC
CAWNEGLAGASSYEQYF
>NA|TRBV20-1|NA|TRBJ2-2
TGCAGTGCTCCCTTGGCGAAGAAAGGCACCGGGGAGCTGTTTTTT
CSAPLAKKGTGELFF
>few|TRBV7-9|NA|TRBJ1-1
TGTGCCAGCAGCTTAGAGCTGGGACGCTCGCTAGACACCACTGAAGCTTTCTTT
CASSLELGRSLDTTEAFF
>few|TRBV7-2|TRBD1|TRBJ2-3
TGTGCCAGCAGCTTAGGGGGACAGGGGCCAGATACGCAGTATTTT
CASSLGGQGPDTQYF
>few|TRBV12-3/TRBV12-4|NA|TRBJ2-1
TGTGCCAGCAGGCAAAGGCCCGGACGGGGTGAGCAGTTCTTC
CASRQRPGRGEQFF
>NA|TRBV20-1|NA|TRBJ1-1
TGCAGTGCTAGAGATTGGGAATCAAACACTGAAGCTTTCTTT
CSARDWESNTEAFF
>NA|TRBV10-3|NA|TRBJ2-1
TGTGCCATCAGTGGACAGGTCTTGAATGAGCAGTTCTTC
CAISGQVLNEQFF
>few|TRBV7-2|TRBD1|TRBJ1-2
TGTGCCAGCAGAGACAGGGGCGCCTATGGCTACACCTTC
CASRDRGAYGYTF
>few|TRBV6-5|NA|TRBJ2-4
TGTGCCAGCAGTTACCAACCCAGGATCGGGGCCAAAAACATTCAGTACTTC
CASSYQPRIGAKNIQYF
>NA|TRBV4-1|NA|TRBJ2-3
TGCGCCAGCAGCCAAGAAGGCAGGGAAGCAGATACGCAGTATTTT
CASSQEGREADTQYF
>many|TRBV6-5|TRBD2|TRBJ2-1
TGTGCCAGCAGGCGACTAGCCGCCAATGAGCAGTTCTTC
CASRRLAANEQFF
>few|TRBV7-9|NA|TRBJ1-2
TGTGCCAGCAGCTTGAGGAGCTATGGCTACACCTTC
CASSLRSYGYTF
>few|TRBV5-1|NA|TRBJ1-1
TGCGCCAGCAACCTCCACTTGAACACTGAAGCTTTCTTT
CASNLHLNTEAFF
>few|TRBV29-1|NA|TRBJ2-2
TGCAGCGTTGTTGGGGGGATCGGGGAGCTGTTTTTT
CSVVGGIGELFF
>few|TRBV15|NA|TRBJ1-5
TGTGCCACCAGCAGAGCCGGCGTCGGTCAGCCCCAGCATTTT
CATSRAGVGQPQHF
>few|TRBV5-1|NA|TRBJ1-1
TGCGCCAGCAGCTTGGAAGCCCGTCGATACACTGAAGCTTTCTTT
CASSLEARRYTEAFF
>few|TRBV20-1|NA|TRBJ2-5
TGCAGTGCTCCGGGACTCCAAGAGACCCAGTACTTC
CSAPGLQETQYF
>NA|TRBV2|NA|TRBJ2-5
TGTGCCAGCAATCTACAAGAGACCCAGTACTTC
CASNLQETQYF
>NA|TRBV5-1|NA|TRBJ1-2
TGCGCCAGCAGCTTGGAAGGGGCCTATGGCTACACCTTC
CASSLEGAYGYTF
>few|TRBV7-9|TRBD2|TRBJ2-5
TGTGCCAGCATCCGGACTAGCGGGAGAGCAGAGACCCAGTACTTC
CASIRTSGRAETQYF
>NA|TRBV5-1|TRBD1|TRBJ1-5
TGCGCCAGCAGCTTGGGGTCACAGGGGGCGGATAGCAATCAGCCCCAGCATTTT
CASSLGSQGADSNQPQHF
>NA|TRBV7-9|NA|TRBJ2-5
TGTGCCAGCAGCCCGAGAAGCCCACGGCAGTTGGGCGAGACCCAGTACTTC
CASSPRSPRQLGETQYF
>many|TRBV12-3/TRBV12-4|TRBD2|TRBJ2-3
TGTGCCAGCAGTCCACTCAGGACTAGAGGGTCCCAAGATACGCAGTATTTT
CASSPLRTRGSQDTQYF
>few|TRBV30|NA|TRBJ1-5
TGTGCCTGGAGTGTATGGAATCAGCCCCAGCATTTT
CAWSVWNQPQHF
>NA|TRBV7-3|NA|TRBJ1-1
TGTGCCAGCAGCACCCGGCTGAACACTGAAGCTTTCTTT
CASSTRLNTEAFF
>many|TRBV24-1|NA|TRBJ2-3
TGTGCCACCAGTGATTTCGCAGATACGCAGTATTTT
CATSDFADTQYF
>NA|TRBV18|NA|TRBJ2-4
TGTGCCAGCTCACCATCCCGGGGTCGTCAAAACATTCAGTACTTC
CASSPSRGRQNIQYF
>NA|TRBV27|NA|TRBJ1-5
TGTGCCACGTGGGAGAGGCAGCCCCAGCATTTT
CATWERQPQHF
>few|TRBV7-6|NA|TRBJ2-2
TGTGCCAGCCGGCGGATGGGGGCCGCGAACACCGGGGAGCTGTTTTTT
CASRRMGAANTGELFF
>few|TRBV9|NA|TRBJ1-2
TGTGCCAGCAGCGTAGAAAGAGACTATGGCTACACCTTC
CASSVERDYGYTF
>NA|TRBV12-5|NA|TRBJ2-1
TGTGCTAGTGGTTCGAACAGGGTCCGTCCAGGTGAGCAGTTCTTC
CASGSNRVRPGEQFF
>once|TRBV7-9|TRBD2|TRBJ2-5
TGTGCCAGCAGCCCCGGACTAGCGCTTAGAGAGACCCAGTACTTC
CASSPGLALRETQYF
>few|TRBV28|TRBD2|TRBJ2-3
TGTGCCAGCAGTTTAAAGGACCCCGGGACTAGCGGATCAGAGAATCCACCAGATACGCAGTATTTT
CASSLKDPGTSGSENPPDTQYF
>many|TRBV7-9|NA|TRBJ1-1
TGTGCCAGCAGCTTAGGCCTCGAGGACGCCCTTCGGGCTTTCTTT
CASSLGLEDALRAFF
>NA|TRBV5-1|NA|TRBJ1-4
TGCGACAGCAGCCTACGTAGGGAGGAAAAACTGTTTTTT
CDSSLRREEKLFF
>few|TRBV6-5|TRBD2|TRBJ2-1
TGTGCCAGCAGGGGACTAGCGGGATACAATGAGCAGTTCTTC
CASRGLAGYNEQFF
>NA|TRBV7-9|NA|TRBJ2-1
TGTGCCAGCAGCTTTACGCTCGCGGGGCTGTACAATGAGCAGTTCTTC
CASSFTLAGLYNEQFF
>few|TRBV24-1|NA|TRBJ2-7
TGTGCCACCAGTGATTCAAGAACAGGGCTGTTCGACGAGCAGTACTTC
CATSDSRTGLFDEQYF
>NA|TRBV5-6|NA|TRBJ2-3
TGTGCCAGCAGCCCGCGAGGGTCCTCCCGGACAGATACGCAGTATTTT
CASSPRGSSRTDTQYF
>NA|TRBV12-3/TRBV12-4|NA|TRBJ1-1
TGTGCCAGCAGACAAAGCAGAGGGTACACTGAAGCTTTCTTT
CASRQSRGYTEAFF
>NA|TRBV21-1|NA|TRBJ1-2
TGTGCCAGCAGCTCCCGACAGGACTATGGCTACACCTTC
CASSSRQDYGYTF
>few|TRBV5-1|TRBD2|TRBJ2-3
TGCGCCAGCAGCGGTGGACTAGCGCCCGGCCCAGATACGCAGTATTTT
CASSGGLAPGPDTQYF
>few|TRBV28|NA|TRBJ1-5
TGTGCCAGCGGAACCGGGGGGAGCAATCAGCCCCAGCATTTT
CASGTGGSNQPQHF
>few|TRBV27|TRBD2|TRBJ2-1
TGTGCCAGCAGTCTTATGGGGAGGGTAATCAGCAATGAGCAGTTCTTC
CASSLMGRVISNEQFF
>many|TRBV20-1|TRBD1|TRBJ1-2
TGCAGTGCTAGAGATATGGGACAGAGCCCGTATGGCTACACCTTC
CSARDMGQSPYGYTF
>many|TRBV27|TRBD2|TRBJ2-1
TGTGCCAGCACCCGAGCGGGGGGATACAATGAGCAGTTCTTC
CASTRAGGYNEQFF
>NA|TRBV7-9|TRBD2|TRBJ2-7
TGTGCCAGCAGCTTAAACGGGGGGATCTACGAGCAGTACTTC
CASSLNGGIYEQYF
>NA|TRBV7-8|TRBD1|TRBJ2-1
TGTGCCAGCAGCGCTACGGGACAGAGTTACAATGAGCAGTTCTTC
CASSATGQSYNEQFF
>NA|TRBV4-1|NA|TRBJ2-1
TGCGCCAGCAGCCAAGTTCCCCGCATCTCCTACAATGAGCAGTTCTTC
CASSQVPRISYNEQFF
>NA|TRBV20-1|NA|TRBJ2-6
TGCAGTGCTAGAGATGAAGGCGTAACCCCAGCCGGGGCCAACGTCCTGACTTTC
CSARDEGVTPAGANVLTF